A selection of T cell receptor beta chains follows, all from one sample in a study of blood T cell repertoires in COVID-19. Data came from immunoSEQ multiplex PCR; TCRdb stores just in-frame clones and leaves some out. This sample has fewer than 350,000 clones, with around 87% found just once. Sequenced sample: peripheral blood. Receptors originate from a woman aged 45-65 years who had recovered from COVID-19. CDR3s include the opening cysteine and the closing phenylalanine or tryptophan. The order of the fields is clone size, D gene, V gene, J gene, CDR3 DNA, CDR3 protein. D genes are given only for firm matches. Some rows mark clone size as missing; the rest say once, few, many or name a class of expanded clone.

once	.	TRBV19	TRBJ1-1	TGTGCCAGTAGTATTTTATCTCGGACTGAAGCTTTCTTT	CASSILSRTEAFF
.	TRBD1	TRBV5-6	TRBJ1-2	TGTGCCAGCAATAACAGGGGACAATATGGCTACACCTTC	CASNNRGQYGYTF
.	TRBD1	TRBV11-2	TRBJ1-1	TGTGCCAGCAGGCCACTACAGGGGGGAGTGAACACTGAAGCTTTCTTT	CASRPLQGGVNTEAFF
.	TRBD1	TRBV10-2	TRBJ2-1	TGCGCCAGCAGTGAGTCGAACAGGGGGCAAGGGAATGAGCAGTTCTTC	CASSESNRGQGNEQFF
once	TRBD1	TRBV6-5	TRBJ1-4	TGTGCCAGCAGCCCGACAGGGACTAATGAAAAACTGTTTTTT	CASSPTGTNEKLFF
once	TRBD1	TRBV7-2	TRBJ1-3	TGTGCCAGCAGTCTCACAGGGGGAAGTTCTGGAAACACCATATATTTT	CASSLTGGSSGNTIYF
.	.	TRBV5-4	TRBJ2-1	TGTGCCAGCAGCTTGGGTCGGGATAGCGGACGCTCCTACAATGAGCAGTTCTTC	CASSLGRDSGRSYNEQFF
.	.	TRBV28	TRBJ1-1	TGTGCCAGCAGTTTTCAAGAGGGTGAAGCTTTCTTT	CASSFQEGEAFF
.	TRBD2	TRBV5-1	TRBJ2-1	TGCGCCAGCAGCTTGGTGATCGGGAGGTCCGGGGATGAGCAGTTCTTC	CASSLVIGRSGDEQFF
once	.	TRBV5-8	TRBJ2-7	TGTGCCAGCAAGAGGTCTTCCGGCTACGAGCAGTACTTC	CASKRSSGYEQYF
.	TRBD2	TRBV9	TRBJ2-1	TGTGCCAGCAGCGTAGGCATTAGAGGACTAGCGGGGGACAATGAGCAGTTCTTC	CASSVGIRGLAGDNEQFF
.	.	TRBV6-6	TRBJ2-1	TGTGCCAGCAACCGAAGAGGGAGCTCCTACAATGAGCAGTTCTTC	CASNRRGSSYNEQFF
.	.	TRBV6-2/TRBV6-3	TRBJ1-5	TGTGCCAGCAGCAGCAGGTCCAGGGACTCCCGTGTGAGCAATCAGCCCCAGCATTTT	CASSSRSRDSRVSNQPQHF
.	.	TRBV19	TRBJ2-6	TGTGCCAGTAGTATAGTGGCTGCTGGGGCCAACGTCCTGACTTTC	CASSIVAAGANVLTF
.	.	TRBV27	TRBJ1-1	TGTGCCAGCAGTTTCACTCTGGGAGGCACTGAAGCTTTCTTT	CASSFTLGGTEAFF
.	.	TRBV5-1	TRBJ2-7	TGCGCCAGCAGCTTAGAGGCTGGAAGCTCCTACGAGCAGTACTTC	CASSLEAGSSYEQYF
.	TRBD1	TRBV7-2	TRBJ2-6	TGTGCCAGCAGCGTATCGGGACAGGGGTTTGCTGGGGCCAACGTCCTGACTTTC	CASSVSGQGFAGANVLTF
.	.	TRBV27	TRBJ1-2	TGTGCCAGCAGTTTAGGGGGAGGCTATGGCTACACCTTC	CASSLGGGYGYTF
.	.	TRBV7-2	TRBJ2-7	TGTGCCAGCAGCTTAGCGCGGGATTTTGACGAGCAGTACTTC	CASSLARDFDEQYF
.	.	TRBV5-1	TRBJ2-3	TGCGCCAGCAGCTTGGGCCGGGTTTTTAATACGCAGTATTTT	CASSLGRVFNTQYF
.	.	TRBV11-3	TRBJ2-3	TGTGCCAGCAGCTTAGTCCAGGGTACGCAGTATTTT	CASSLVQGTQYF
.	.	TRBV28	TRBJ2-5	TGTGCCAGCAGTTTAGATCTTAGTTCAGGGACCCAGTACTTC	CASSLDLSSGTQYF
once	TRBD1	TRBV5-1	TRBJ2-1	TGCGCCAGCAGCGAATCCGGGACAGTGATGATTGAGCAGTTCTTC	CASSESGTVMIEQFF
.	.	TRBV29-1	TRBJ2-3	TGCAGCGTTGGTACTAGCACAGATACGCAGTATTTT	CSVGTSTDTQYF
.	TRBD1	TRBV4-1	TRBJ1-4	TGCGCCAGCAGCCATTACAGGGGACCTAATGAAAAACTGTTTTTT	CASSHYRGPNEKLFF
.	.	TRBV4-2	TRBJ1-4	TGTGCCAGCAGCCAACAGGATGGGGGGGATGAAAAACTGTTTTTT	CASSQQDGGDEKLFF
.	TRBD1	TRBV19	TRBJ2-1	TGTGCCAGTAGTATCCCAGGACAGGGTCGGGATGAGCAGTTCTTC	CASSIPGQGRDEQFF
.	.	TRBV6-5	TRBJ1-2	TGTGCCAGCAGCCTATTCGCTAACTATGGCTACACCTTC	CASSLFANYGYTF
.	TRBD2	TRBV27	TRBJ2-7	TGTGCCAGCAGTCGCCGACTAGCGGGAGCCGAAACCTACGAGCAGTACTTC	CASSRRLAGAETYEQYF
.	.	TRBV18	TRBJ2-7	TGTGCCAGCTCAACAAATTACGAGCAGTACTTC	CASSTNYEQYF
.	TRBD2	TRBV7-2	TRBJ2-2	TGTGCCAGCAGCTTAGTCGGTAGCGGGGCCACCGGGGAGCTGTTTTTT	CASSLVGSGATGELFF
.	.	TRBV7-8	TRBJ2-1	TGTGCCAGCAGACGCAGGCGTCTAGGGAGATCCTACAATGAGCAGTTCTTC	CASRRRRLGRSYNEQFF
.	.	TRBV29-1	TRBJ1-4	TGCAGCGTGGGGCTGGGGGGATCGGTAGAAAAACTGTTTTTT	CSVGLGGSVEKLFF
.	TRBD2	TRBV7-8	TRBJ2-3	TGTGCCAGCAGCTTAGTTAGCGGGGGTTCTATCGATACGCAGTATTTT	CASSLVSGGSIDTQYF
.	.	TRBV7-3	TRBJ2-2	TGTGCCAGCAGCTTAAATGGGGCACAGGGCACCGGGGAGCTGTTTTTT	CASSLNGAQGTGELFF
.	.	TRBV6-5	TRBJ1-1	TGTGCCAGCAGTACACAGGGATTAACTGAAGCTTTCTTT	CASSTQGLTEAFF
once	.	TRBV29-1	TRBJ2-2	TGCAGCGTTTCACCCGGATTCGCCACAGGGTATGCCGGGGAGCTGTTTTTT	CSVSPGFATGYAGELFF
.	.	TRBV5-1	TRBJ2-7	TGCGCCAGCAGCTCAGCGTCTGGGGACACTATACTTCGGGAGCAGTACTTC	CASSSASGDTILREQYF
few	.	TRBV18	TRBJ2-2	TGTGCCAGCTCACTTTTAACTAGACTTAAGACGAACACCGGGGAGCTGTTTTTT	CASSLLTRLKTNTGELFF
.	TRBD1	TRBV24-1	TRBJ1-4	TGTGCCACCAGTGACACCGGGACAGGGGGCCATGCGGGTGAAAAACTGTTTTTT	CATSDTGTGGHAGEKLFF
.	.	TRBV28	TRBJ2-4	TGTGCCAGCTCTAGAAGGATCCTAGCCAAAAACATTCAGTACTTC	CASSRRILAKNIQYF
.	.	TRBV5-6	TRBJ1-3	TGTGCCAGCAGCTTCTTACAGGGAGGGACTGGAAACACCATATATTTT	CASSFLQGGTGNTIYF
.	TRBD1	TRBV5-1	TRBJ1-3	TGCGCCAGCAGACGGGCCCAGGGGGCAGCGTACACCATATATTTT	CASRRAQGAAYTIYF
.	.	TRBV15	TRBJ1-2	TGTGCCACCAGCAGACTCCGAGGGGGTGGCTATGGCTACACCTTC	CATSRLRGGGYGYTF
.	TRBD1	TRBV6-5	TRBJ1-5	TGTGCCAGCAGACAGACAGGGACCCAGCCCCAGCATTTT	CASRQTGTQPQHF
.	TRBD2	TRBV6-2/TRBV6-3	TRBJ2-1	TGTGCCAGCAGTACATACGACCGACTAGCGGCCACCTCCTACAATGAGCAGTTCTTC	CASSTYDRLAATSYNEQFF
.	TRBD2	TRBV7-2	TRBJ2-4	TGTGCCAGCAGCTTACAGTCTAGCGGGAGTAACATTCAGTACTTC	CASSLQSSGSNIQYF
few	.	TRBV7-2	TRBJ1-1	TGTGCCAGCAGCTTAGAGACGGGGAGGGCTGAAGCTTTCTTT	CASSLETGRAEAFF
.	.	TRBV5-1	TRBJ2-5	TGCGCCAGCTCTGGGGGGATCCAAGAGACCCAGTACTTC	CASSGGIQETQYF
once	.	TRBV7-2	TRBJ2-3	TGTGCCAGCAGCCAACCAAGAGCGGTTACTAGCACAGATACGCAGTATTTT	CASSQPRAVTSTDTQYF
.	.	TRBV5-1	TRBJ2-3	TGCGCCAGCAGCCCCGGACAGTTGGGGACAGATACGCAGTATTTT	CASSPGQLGTDTQYF
.	TRBD2	TRBV7-3	TRBJ2-5	TGTGCCAGCAGCCCGATAAGCGGGGGTATCAGAGAGACCCAGTACTTC	CASSPISGGIRETQYF
.	.	TRBV30	TRBJ1-6	TGTGCCTGGAGTGTTTCTTACTACCTCCACTTT	CAWSVSYYLHF
.	TRBD1	TRBV5-8	TRBJ1-1	TGTGCCAGCAGCTTTCATCAAGGGACAGGACGGAACACTGAAGCTTTCTTT	CASSFHQGTGRNTEAFF
once	.	TRBV6-2/TRBV6-3	TRBJ2-7	TGTGCCAGCAGTTACTCTCACGACGGACTCTCCTACGAGCAGTACTTC	CASSYSHDGLSYEQYF
.	.	TRBV21-1	TRBJ2-7	TGTGCCAGCAGCAATGGAAGGGTACAGGGGTCCTACGAGCAGTACTTC	CASSNGRVQGSYEQYF
.	.	TRBV18	TRBJ1-1	TGTGCCAGCTCACCACCGATGAGCACTGAAGCTTTCTTT	CASSPPMSTEAFF
once	TRBD2	TRBV6-5	TRBJ2-1	TGTGCCAGCAGTTCCGGGACTAGCGGGGCACACGAGCAGTTCTTC	CASSSGTSGAHEQFF